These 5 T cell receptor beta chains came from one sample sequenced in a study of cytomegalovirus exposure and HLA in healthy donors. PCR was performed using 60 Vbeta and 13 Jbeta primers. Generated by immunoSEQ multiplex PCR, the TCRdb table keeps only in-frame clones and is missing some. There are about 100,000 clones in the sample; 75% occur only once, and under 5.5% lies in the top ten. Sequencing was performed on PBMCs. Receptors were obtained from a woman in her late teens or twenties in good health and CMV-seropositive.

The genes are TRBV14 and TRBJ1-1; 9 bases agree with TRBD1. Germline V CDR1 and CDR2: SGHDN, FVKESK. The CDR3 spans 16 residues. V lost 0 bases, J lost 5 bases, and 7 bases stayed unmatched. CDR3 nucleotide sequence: TGTGCCAGCAGCCAAGATTGGTGGACAGGGGCGACTGAAGCTTTCTTT. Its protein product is CASSQDWWTGATEAFF.

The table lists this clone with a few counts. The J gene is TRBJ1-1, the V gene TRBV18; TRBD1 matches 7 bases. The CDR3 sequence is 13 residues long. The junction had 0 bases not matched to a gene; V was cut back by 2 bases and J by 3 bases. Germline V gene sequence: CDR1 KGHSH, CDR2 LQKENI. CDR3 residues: CASSPDRDTEAFF. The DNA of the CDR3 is TGTGCCAGCTCACCAGACAGGGACACTGAAGCTTTCTTT. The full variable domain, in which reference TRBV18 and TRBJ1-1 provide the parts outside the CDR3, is NAGVMQNPRHLVRRRGQEARLRCSPMKGHSHVYWYRQLPEEGLKFMVYLQKENIIDESGMPKERFSAEFPKEGPSILRIQQVVRGDSAAYFCASSPDRDTEAFFGQGTRLTVV.

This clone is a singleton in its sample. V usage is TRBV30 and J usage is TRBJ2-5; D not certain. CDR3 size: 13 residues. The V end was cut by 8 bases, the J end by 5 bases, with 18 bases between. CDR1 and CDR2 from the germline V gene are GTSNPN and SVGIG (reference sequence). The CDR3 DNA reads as TGTGCCACCCACCGCGGCAGTAGGGAGACCCAGTACTTC. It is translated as CATHRGSRETQYF.

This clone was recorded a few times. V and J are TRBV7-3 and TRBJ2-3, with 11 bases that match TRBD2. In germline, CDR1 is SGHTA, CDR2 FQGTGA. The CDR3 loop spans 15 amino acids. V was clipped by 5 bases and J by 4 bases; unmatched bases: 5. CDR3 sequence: CASSPTSGRSDTQYF. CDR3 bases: TGTGCCAGCAGCCCCACTAGCGGGAGATCAGATACGCAGTATTTT. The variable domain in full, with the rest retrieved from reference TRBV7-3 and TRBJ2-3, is GAGVSQTPSNKVTEKGKYVELRCDPISGHTALYWYRQSLGQGPEFLIYFQGTGAADDSGLPNDRFFAVRPEGSVSTLKIQRTERGDSAVYLCASSPTSGRSDTQYFGPGTRLTVL.

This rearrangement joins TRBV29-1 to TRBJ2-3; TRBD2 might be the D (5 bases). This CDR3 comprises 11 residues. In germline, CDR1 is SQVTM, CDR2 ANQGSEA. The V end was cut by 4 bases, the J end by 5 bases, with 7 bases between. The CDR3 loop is CSVGGEDTQYF. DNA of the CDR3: TGCAGCGTTGGGGGAGAAGATACGCAGTATTTT.